Each of the 26 T cell receptor beta chains below was sequenced from the same sample in a study of cytomegalovirus exposure and HLA in healthy donors (dated by TCRdb to the late 2010s). The library was obtained by the immunoSEQ multiplex PCR assay. The multiplex PCR relied on a mix of 60 forward primers for TCR Vbeta segments and 13 reverse primers for TCR Jbeta segments. TCRdb retrieved this table from immuneACCESS and kept in-frame rearrangements only. Not all clones are present; in checked studies, unresolved V genes account for under half, and no reason is known for the remainder. Across this sample there are over 130,000 clones, with roughly 78% seen only once. The leading ten clones occupy around 6.5% of the sample. What was sequenced was PBMCs. The receptors shown here come from a man aged 50-59 years in good health and CMV-seropositive.

CDR3 in amino acids: CASSEGLSGPFDEQYF. DNA of the CDR3: TGTGCCAGCAGTGAAGGCCTTAGCGGTCCGTTTGACGAGCAGTACTTC. This chain connects TRBV6-1 to TRBJ2-7; possibly TRBD2 for D (6 bases). V was clipped by 1 base and J by 5 bases, with 18 bases between them. Germline V gene lookup returns CDR1 MNHNS and CDR2 SASEGT. The CDR3 spans 16 residues.

V gene TRBV5-1 combines with J gene TRBJ1-1, with D perhaps matching TRBD1 (5 bases). Germline CDR1 SGHRS, CDR2 YFSETQ. The CDR3 length is 12 residues. The V gene lost 3 bases and the J gene lost 8 bases, with 11 bases spanning the gap. CDR3 nucleotides: TGCGCCAGCAGCTCCTCCAGGGAAGAAGCTTTCTTT. This codes for CASSSSREEAFF.

The chain employs TRBV19 and TRBJ2-1, with 13 nucleotides matching TRBD2. The germline V gene encodes CDR1 LNHDA and CDR2 SQIVND (reference sequence). The V segment lost 0 bases and the J segment 0 bases; nucleotides outside the gene matches: 2. This CDR3 is built from 18 residues. The CDR3 loop reads CASSIDTSGRASYNEQFF. The CDR3, as DNA: TGTGCCAGTAGTATAGATACTAGCGGGAGGGCCTCCTACAATGAGCAGTTCTTC.

The CDR3 region is CASSYSTSGGYEQYF. The CDR3 bases are TGTGCCAGCAGTTACTCGACTAGCGGGGGCTACGAGCAGTACTTC. This chain joins TRBV6-5 and TRBJ2-5, with TRBD2 matching over 12 bases. Gene TRBJ2-7 matches the end of the DNA better, so the J call may be wrong. The CDR3 runs to 15 residues. The germline V gene encodes CDR1 MNHEY and CDR2 SVGAGI.

This clone was counted only a few times. The chain couples TRBV5-1 to TRBJ2-1, with D perhaps matching TRBD2 (6 bases). Germline V gives CDR1 SGHRS, CDR2 YFSETQ. Trimming took off 1 base at V and 8 bases at J, with 16 bases between the two ends. The CDR3 loop spans 15 amino acids. Here the CDR3 DNA reads TGCGCCAGCAGCTTGCGGGACGGGGGTTGGTATGAGCAGTTCTTC. Its protein product is CASSLRDGGWYEQFF.

V usage is TRBV15 and J usage is TRBJ2-5; weak D call: TRBD1 (7 bases). The better agreement between TRBJ2-7 and the DNA end casts doubt on the J call. This CDR3 spans 14 amino acids. Germline V gives CDR1 LNHNV, CDR2 YYDKDF (reference sequence). The CDR3 loop is CATSPRGAAYEQYF. The CDR3 DNA follows: TGTGCCACCAGTCCCAGGGGGGCGGCCTACGAGCAGTACTTC.

The genes are TRBV13 and TRBJ1-2, with TRBD1 matching 12 bases. Germline CDR1 reads PRHDT; CDR2 reads FYEKMQ (reference sequence). With V trimmed by 1 base and J by 7 bases, 7 bases remained unmatched. There are 16 residues in the CDR3. This chain's CDR3 is CASSLDSGTGGFGYTF. CDR3 DNA sequence: TGTGCCAGCAGCTTAGACTCCGGGACAGGGGGCTTTGGCTACACCTTC.

This rearrangement joins TRBV7-9 to TRBJ1-4, with TRBD1 matching over 9 bases. The germline gives CDR1 SEHNR, CDR2 FQNEAQ (reference sequence). V trimming: 5 bases; J trimming: 5 bases; junction bases outside the gene matches: 6. CDR3 length: 15 residues. CDR3 nucleotides: TGTGCCAGCAGCCTTCACAGGGGGCCGAATGAAAAACTGTTTTTT. Translating gives CASSLHRGPNEKLFF. Variable domain in full (rest from reference TRBV7-9 and TRBJ1-4): DTGVSQNPRHKITKRGQNVTFRCDPISEHNRLYWYRQTLGQGPEFLTYFQNEAQLEKSRLLSDRFSAERPKGSFSTLEIQRTEQGDSAMYLCASSLHRGPNEKLFFGSGTQLSVL.

The chain couples TRBV7-9 to TRBJ2-7; 8 nucleotides match TRBD2. Germline V gene data show CDR1 as SEHNR and CDR2 as FQNEAQ (reference sequence). V lost 0 bases and J lost 4; bases outside the gene matches: 5. The CDR3 sequence is 15 residues long. Here the CDR3 reads CASSLAFSGKYEQYF. In DNA, the CDR3 is TGTGCCAGCAGCTTAGCGTTTAGCGGGAAGTACGAGCAGTACTTC. Together with reference TRBV7-9 and TRBJ2-7, the CDR3 gives the full variable domain: DTGVSQNPRHKITKRGQNVTFRCDPISEHNRLYWYRQTLGQGPEFLTYFQNEAQLEKSRLLSDRFSAERPKGSFSTLEIQRTEQGDSAMYLCASSLAFSGKYEQYFGPGTRLTVT.

This rearrangement joins TRBV2 to TRBJ2-3, with a weak D call TRBD1 (5 bases). This CDR3 has 13 residues. Trimming shortened V by 6 bases and J by 2 bases, and 9 bases separated the two germline ends. Germline values: CDR1 SNHLY, CDR2 FYNNEI. DNA for the CDR3: TGTGCCAGCAGGGACACTTACACAGATACGCAGTATTTT. Translation gives CASRDTYTDTQYF.

The chain recombines TRBV14 with TRBJ1-3, with D maybe TRBD1 (5 bases). The CDR3 length is 13 residues. Deletions cut 5 bases from V and 8 bases from J, with 13 bases between. Germline CDR1 and CDR2: SGHDN and FVKESK. The CDR3 protein is CASSLRGVDTIYF. The CDR3 DNA is TGTGCCAGCAGCTTACGGGGGGTCGACACCATATATTTT.

The chain is built from TRBV9 and TRBJ2-5; TRBD1 agrees at 8 bases. The CDR3 sequence is 15 residues long. With 0 bases clipped from V and 5 bases from J, the junction kept 6 bases outside the gene matches. Germline V gives CDR1 SGDLS, CDR2 YYNGEE. This chain's CDR3 is CASSVGAGGRETQYF. CDR3 in DNA: TGTGCCAGCAGCGTAGGGGCAGGGGGCAGGGAGACCCAGTACTTC. The full variable domain, rest sourced from reference TRBV9 and TRBJ2-5, is DSGVTQTPKHLITATGQRVTLRCSPRSGDLSVYWYQQSLDQGLQFLIQYYNGEERAKGNILERFSAQQFPDLHSELNLSSLELGDSALYFCASSVGAGGRETQYFGPGTRLLVL.

The rearrangement links TRBV4-1 to TRBJ2-7; 9 bases agree with TRBD1. V was pared by 2 bases and J by 2 bases, with 4 bases of the junction left unmatched. Germline V gene sequence: CDR1 MGHRA, CDR2 YSYEKL. This CDR3 region has 15 residues. CDR3 amino acids: CASSQSWTGAYEQYF. The CDR3 DNA reads as TGCGCCAGCAGCCAATCTTGGACAGGGGCCTACGAGCAGTACTTC.

V and J are TRBV11-2 and TRBJ2-3; D perhaps matches TRBD2 (6 bases). The CDR3 covers 16 residues. Looked up from germline, CDR1 is SGHAT and CDR2 is FQNNGV. The V end lost 2 bases, the J end lost 0 bases, and 12 bases lay between the germline ends. The CDR3 DNA follows: TGTGCCAGCAGCTTATGGGGGGAAGGCAGCACAGATACGCAGTATTTT. Its translation: CASSLWGEGSTDTQYF.

The chain is built from TRBV27 and TRBJ2-1; possible D gene TRBD2, 6 bases. The ends were cut back, 2 bases at V and 4 bases at J, with 18 bases in the middle. The CDR3 length is 17 residues. Looked up from germline, CDR1 is MNHEY and CDR2 is SMNVEV (reference sequence). The CDR3 region is CASSLGPGAGLYNEQFF. In DNA form, the CDR3 reads TGTGCCAGCAGTTTAGGCCCTGGGGCGGGGCTATACAATGAGCAGTTCTTC.

The genes are TRBV5-1 and TRBJ1-2, with 12 bases aligning to TRBD1. V lost 4 bases to trimming and J lost 4 bases; unmatched junction nucleotides: 2. This CDR3 region has 14 residues. CDR1 and CDR2 (germline): SGHRS, YFSETQ. This CDR3 reads CASSQGQGAYGYTF. CDR3 DNA: TGCGCCAGCAGCCAGGGACAGGGGGCCTATGGCTACACCTTC. The variable domain in full, completed from reference TRBV5-1 and TRBJ1-2, reads KAGVTQTPRYLIKTRGQQVTLSCSPISGHRSVSWYQQTPGQGLQFLFEYFSETQRNKGNFPGRFSGRQFSNSRSEMNVSTLELGDSALYLCASSQGQGAYGYTFGSGTRLTVV.

This chain joins TRBV2 and TRBJ1-1, with D hard to call. The V end lost 6 bases, the J end lost 7 bases, and 21 bases lay between the germline ends. CDR1 is SNHLY, CDR2 FYNNEI, per germline. The CDR3 runs to 15 residues. The CDR3 loop reads CASSAAVFGLNEAFF. CDR3 DNA: TGTGCCAGCAGCGCAGCCGTTTTTGGGCTGAATGAAGCTTTCTTT.

The chain carries TRBV7-9 and TRBJ2-7, with TRBD1 identical over 9 bases. CDR1 is SEHNR, CDR2 FQNEAQ, per germline (reference sequence). The CDR3 consists of 16 residues. The V and J ends lost 8 bases and 4 bases, in that order; junction bases with no gene match: 15. The CDR3 protein is CASFPWGGTGRYEQYF. DNA for the CDR3: TGTGCCAGCTTCCCCTGGGGAGGGACAGGGAGATACGAGCAGTACTTC.

The genes are TRBV27 and TRBJ2-2; 13 nucleotides align to TRBD2. CDR1 is MNHEY and CDR2 is SMNVEV in the germline V gene (reference sequence). The CDR3 contains 17 residues. The V gene end was trimmed by 7 bases and the J gene end by 6 bases; junction bases not matched to a gene: 11. The DNA for the CDR3 is TGTGCCAGCACCACACGGGGACTAGCGGGACGGTCCGGGGAGCTGTTTTTT. This gives the protein CASTTRGLAGRSGELFF.

The chain carries TRBV29-1 and TRBJ1-4, with a weak D call TRBD1 (6 bases). Germline V gives CDR1 SQVTM, CDR2 ANQGSEA. This CDR3 region has 13 residues. V lost 7 bases and J 7 bases, leaving 16 bases between the germline ends. CDR3 region: CSGGGVGGEKLFF. CDR3 sequence (DNA): TGCAGCGGGGGGGGCGTGGGCGGTGAAAAACTGTTTTTT.

Regarding this clone: The same CDR3 can be traced to other DNA sequences in this sample. This rearrangement joins TRBV19 to TRBJ2-6; 8 nucleotides agree with TRBD1. With 8 bases clipped from V and 4 bases from J, the junction kept 28 bases outside the gene matches. Germline CDR1 LNHDA, CDR2 SQIVND (reference sequence). This CDR3 has 22 amino acids. CDR3 residues: CASGGSEAWSGQGAHGANVLTF. The CDR3 DNA reads as TGTGCCAGTGGAGGTTCAGAGGCCTGGTCGGGGCAGGGGGCGCACGGGGCCAACGTCCTGACTTTC.

The CDR3 DNA follows: TGCGCCAGCAGCTTGGACAATACCTACGAGCAGTACTTC. This gives the protein CASSLDNTYEQYF. The J gene is TRBJ2-7, the V gene TRBV5-1; no reliable D call. The CDR3 totals 13 residues. Trimming took 0 bases from V and 2 from J, leaving 6 bases between them. From germline, CDR1 is SGHRS and CDR2 YFSETQ.

The chain is built from TRBV6-5 and TRBJ1-5; 9 nucleotides match TRBD1. V gave up 5 bases and J gave up 3 bases; unmatched junction bases: 2. Germline CDR1 is MNHEY and CDR2 is SVGAGI. The CDR3 is 14 amino acids. CDR3 protein: CASSRDRDNQPQHF. Written as DNA, the CDR3 is TGTGCCAGCAGTCGGGACAGGGACAATCAGCCCCAGCATTTT.

This rearrangement joins TRBV29-1 to TRBJ2-6; 12 bases map to TRBD1. This CDR3 comprises 17 residues. The V and J ends lost 5 bases and 2 bases, in that order; junction bases with no gene match: 7. Germline CDR1 and CDR2: SQVTM and ANQGSEA. The CDR3 DNA is TGCAGCGTTTCCGGGACAGGGGGCGTAGCTGGGGCCAACGTCCTGACTTTC. Residues: CSVSGTGGVAGANVLTF.

On this clone itself: A junction end diverges from the germline sequence, so it may reflect a read error. The rearrangement uses TRBV5-4 and TRBJ2-7; TRBD1 matches at 8 bases. This CDR3 region has 14 residues. CDR1 is SGHNT, CDR2 YYREEE, per germline (reference sequence). The CDR3 loop reads CARSYGQGYYEQYF. In DNA, the CDR3 is TGTGCCCGCAGCTACGGACAGGGATACTACGAGCAGTACTTC.

V usage is TRBV30 and J usage is TRBJ1-1; D is possibly TRBD1 (5 bases). There are 15 residues in the CDR3. Per the germline V gene, CDR1 is GTSNPN and CDR2 is SVGIG (reference sequence). The V end lost 0 bases, the J end lost 4 bases, and 15 bases lay between the germline ends. Here the CDR3 reads CAWSVIPPRVTEAFF. In nucleotides, the CDR3 is TGTGCCTGGAGTGTAATCCCCCCCAGGGTCACTGAAGCTTTCTTT. The variable domain in full, completed from reference TRBV30 and TRBJ1-1, reads SQTIHQWPATLVQPVGSPLSLECTVEGTSNPNLYWYRQAAGRGLQLLFYSVGIGQISSEVPQNLSASRPQDRQFILSSKKLLLSDSGFYLCAWSVIPPRVTEAFFGQGTRLTVV.